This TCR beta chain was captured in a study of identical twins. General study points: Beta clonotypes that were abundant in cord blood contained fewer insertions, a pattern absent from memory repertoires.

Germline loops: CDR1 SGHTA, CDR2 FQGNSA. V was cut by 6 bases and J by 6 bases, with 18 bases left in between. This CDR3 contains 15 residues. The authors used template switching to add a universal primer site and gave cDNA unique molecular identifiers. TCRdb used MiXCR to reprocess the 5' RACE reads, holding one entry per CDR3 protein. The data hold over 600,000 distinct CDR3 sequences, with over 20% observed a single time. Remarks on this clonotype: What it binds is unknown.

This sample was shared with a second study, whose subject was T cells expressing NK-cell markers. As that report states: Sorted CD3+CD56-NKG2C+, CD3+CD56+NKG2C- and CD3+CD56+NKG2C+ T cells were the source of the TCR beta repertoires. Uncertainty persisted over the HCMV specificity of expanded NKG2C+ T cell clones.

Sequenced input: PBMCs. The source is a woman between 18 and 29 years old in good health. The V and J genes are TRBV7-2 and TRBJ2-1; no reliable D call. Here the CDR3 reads CASRISMGYSNEQFF. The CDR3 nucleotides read TGTGCCAGCAGAATAAGTATGGGGTATAGCAATGAGCAGTTCTTC.